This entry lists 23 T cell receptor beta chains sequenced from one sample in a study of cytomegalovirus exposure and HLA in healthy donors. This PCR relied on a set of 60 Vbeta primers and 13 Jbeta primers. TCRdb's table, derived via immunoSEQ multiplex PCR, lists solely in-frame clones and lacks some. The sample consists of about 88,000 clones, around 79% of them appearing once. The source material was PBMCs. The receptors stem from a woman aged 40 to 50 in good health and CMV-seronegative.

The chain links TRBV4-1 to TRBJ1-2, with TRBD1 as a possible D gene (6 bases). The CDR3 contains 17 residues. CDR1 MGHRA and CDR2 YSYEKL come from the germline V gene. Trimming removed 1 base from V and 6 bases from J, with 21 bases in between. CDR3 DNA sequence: TGCGCCAGCAGCCAAGCTGGGTGGACAGCCGACCACCATGGCTACACCTTC. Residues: CASSQAGWTADHHGYTF.

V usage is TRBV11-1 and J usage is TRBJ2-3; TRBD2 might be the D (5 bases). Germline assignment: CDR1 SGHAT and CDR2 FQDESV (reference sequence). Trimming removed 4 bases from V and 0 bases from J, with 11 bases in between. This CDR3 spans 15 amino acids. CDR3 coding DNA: TGTGCCAGCAGCTCCGTCGGGGTTAGCACAGATACGCAGTATTTT. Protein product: CASSSVGVSTDTQYF.

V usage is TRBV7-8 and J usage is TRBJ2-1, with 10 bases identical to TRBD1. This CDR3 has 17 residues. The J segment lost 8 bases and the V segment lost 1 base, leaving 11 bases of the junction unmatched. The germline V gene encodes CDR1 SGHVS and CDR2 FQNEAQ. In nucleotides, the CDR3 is TGTGCCAGCAGCTTAGGGATCCGGACAGGGGGGTCGGATGAGCAGTTCTTC. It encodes CASSLGIRTGGSDEQFF. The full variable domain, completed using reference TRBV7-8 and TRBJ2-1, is GAGVSQSPRYKVAKRGQDVALRCDPISGHVSLFWYQQALGQGPEFLTYFQNEAQLDKSGLPSDRFFAERPEGSVSTLKIQRTQQEDSAVYLCASSLGIRTGGSDEQFFGPGTRLTVL.

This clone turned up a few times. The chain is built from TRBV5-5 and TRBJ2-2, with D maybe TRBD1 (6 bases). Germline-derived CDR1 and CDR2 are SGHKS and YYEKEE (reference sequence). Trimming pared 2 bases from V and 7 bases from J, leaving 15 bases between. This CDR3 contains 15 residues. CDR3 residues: CASSFVDRSSGELFF. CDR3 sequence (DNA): TGTGCCAGCAGCTTCGTCGACAGGAGCAGCGGGGAGCTGTTTTTT.

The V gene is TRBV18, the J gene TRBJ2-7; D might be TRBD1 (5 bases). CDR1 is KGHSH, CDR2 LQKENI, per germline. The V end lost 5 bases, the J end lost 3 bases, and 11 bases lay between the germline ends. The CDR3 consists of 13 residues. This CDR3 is CASSSIRVYEQYF. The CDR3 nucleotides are TGTGCCAGCTCATCGATCAGGGTCTACGAGCAGTACTTC.

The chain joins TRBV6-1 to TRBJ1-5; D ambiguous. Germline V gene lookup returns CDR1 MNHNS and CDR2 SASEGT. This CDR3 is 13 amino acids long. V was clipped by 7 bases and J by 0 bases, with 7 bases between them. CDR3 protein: CASKQYSNQPQHF. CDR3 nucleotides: TGTGCCAGCAAACAGTATAGCAATCAGCCCCAGCATTTT.

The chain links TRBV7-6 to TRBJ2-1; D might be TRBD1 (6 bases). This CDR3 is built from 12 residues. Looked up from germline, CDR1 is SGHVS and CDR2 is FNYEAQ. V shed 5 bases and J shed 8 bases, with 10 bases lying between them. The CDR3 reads CASSHRADEQFF. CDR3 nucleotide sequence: TGTGCCAGCAGCCACAGGGCCGATGAGCAGTTCTTC.

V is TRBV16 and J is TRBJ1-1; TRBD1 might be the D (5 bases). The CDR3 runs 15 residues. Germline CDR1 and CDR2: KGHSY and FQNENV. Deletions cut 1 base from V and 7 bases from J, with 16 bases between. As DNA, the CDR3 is TGTGCCAGCAGCCAATTGGCAGGGTCTGGGGTTGAAGCTTTCTTT. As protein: CASSQLAGSGVEAFF.

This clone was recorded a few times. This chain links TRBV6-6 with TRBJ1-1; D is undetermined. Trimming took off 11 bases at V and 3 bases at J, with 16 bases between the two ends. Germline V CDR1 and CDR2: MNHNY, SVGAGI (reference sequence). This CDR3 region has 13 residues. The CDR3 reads CAYSFRGDTEAFF. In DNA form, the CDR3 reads TGTGCCTACAGTTTTAGAGGAGACACTGAAGCTTTCTTT.

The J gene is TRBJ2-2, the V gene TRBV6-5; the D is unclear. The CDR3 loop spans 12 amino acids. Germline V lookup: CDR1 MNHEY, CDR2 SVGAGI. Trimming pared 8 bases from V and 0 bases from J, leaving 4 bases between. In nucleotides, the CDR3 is TGTGCCAGCGCGGCGAACACCGGGGAGCTGTTTTTT. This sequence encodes CASAANTGELFF.

The CDR3 protein is CASRARGTADTQYF. The CDR3 DNA is TGTGCCAGCAGGGCCAGGGGGACAGCAGATACGCAGTATTTT. The rearrangement links TRBV6-1 to TRBJ2-3; TRBD1 aligns across 7 bases. The CDR3 is 14 amino acids. From germline, CDR1 is MNHNS and CDR2 SASEGT. V gave up 6 bases and J gave up 4 bases; unmatched junction bases: 7.

CDR3 bases: TGTGCCAGCAGTGAACTTGCGGGGGGGCCGACAGATACGCAGTATTTT. Amino acid sequence: CASSELAGGPTDTQYF. The rearrangement uses TRBV6-1 and TRBJ2-3, with TRBD2 matching over 9 bases. The CDR3 is 16 residues long. Losses at the gene ends were 2 bases for V and 3 bases for J; bases not matched to a gene: 6. Per the germline V gene, CDR1 is MNHNS and CDR2 is SASEGT.

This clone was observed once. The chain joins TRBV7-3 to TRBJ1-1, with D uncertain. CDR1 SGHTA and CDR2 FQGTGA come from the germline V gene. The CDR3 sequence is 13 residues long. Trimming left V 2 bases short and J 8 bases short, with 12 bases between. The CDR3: CASSLGVIGEAFF. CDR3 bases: TGTGCCAGCAGCTTAGGAGTTATAGGCGAAGCTTTCTTT.

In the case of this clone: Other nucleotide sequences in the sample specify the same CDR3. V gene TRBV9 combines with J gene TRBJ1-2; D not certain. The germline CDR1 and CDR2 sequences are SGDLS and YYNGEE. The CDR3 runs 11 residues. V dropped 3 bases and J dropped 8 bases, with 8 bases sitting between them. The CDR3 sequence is CASSARGGYTF. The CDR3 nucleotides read TGTGCCAGCAGCGCCCGAGGCGGCTACACCTTC.

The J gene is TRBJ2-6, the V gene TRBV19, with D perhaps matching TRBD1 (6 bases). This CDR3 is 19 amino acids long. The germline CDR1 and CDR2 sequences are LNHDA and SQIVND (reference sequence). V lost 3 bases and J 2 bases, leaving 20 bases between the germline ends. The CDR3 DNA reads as TGTGCCAGTAGTATGCCCTCATGGGGGCTAGGTACTGGGGCCAACGTCCTGACTTTC. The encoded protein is CASSMPSWGLGTGANVLTF.

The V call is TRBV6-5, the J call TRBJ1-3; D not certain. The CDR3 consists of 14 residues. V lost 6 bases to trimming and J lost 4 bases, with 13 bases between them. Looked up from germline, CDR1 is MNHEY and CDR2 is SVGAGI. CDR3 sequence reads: CASSLEHPGNTIYF. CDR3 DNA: TGTGCCAGCAGCCTCGAACACCCCGGAAACACCATATATTTT.

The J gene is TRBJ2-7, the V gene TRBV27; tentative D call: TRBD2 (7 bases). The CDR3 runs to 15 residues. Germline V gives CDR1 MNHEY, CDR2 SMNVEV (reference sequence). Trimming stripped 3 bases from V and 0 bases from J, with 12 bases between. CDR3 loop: CASSFMAGASYEQYF. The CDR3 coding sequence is TGTGCCAGCAGTTTCATGGCGGGGGCCTCCTACGAGCAGTACTTC.

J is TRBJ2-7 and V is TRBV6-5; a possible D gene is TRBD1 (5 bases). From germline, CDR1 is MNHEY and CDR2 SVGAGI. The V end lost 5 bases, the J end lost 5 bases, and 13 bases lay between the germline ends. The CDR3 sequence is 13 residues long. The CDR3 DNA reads TGTGCCAGCAGTCCCCCAGGGATAGACGAGCAGTACTTC. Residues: CASSPPGIDEQYF.

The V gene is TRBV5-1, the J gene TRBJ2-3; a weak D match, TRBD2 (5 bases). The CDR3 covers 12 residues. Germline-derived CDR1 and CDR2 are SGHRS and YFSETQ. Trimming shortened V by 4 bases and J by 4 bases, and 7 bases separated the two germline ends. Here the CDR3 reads CASSTLADTQYF. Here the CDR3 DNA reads TGCGCCAGCAGCACACTAGCAGATACGCAGTATTTT. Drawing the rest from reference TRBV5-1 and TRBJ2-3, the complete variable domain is KAGVTQTPRYLIKTRGQQVTLSCSPISGHRSVSWYQQTPGQGLQFLFEYFSETQRNKGNFPGRFSGRQFSNSRSEMNVSTLELGDSALYLCASSTLADTQYFGPGTRLTVL.

CDR3 sequence (DNA): TGTGCCAGCAGCCAAGGACTAGGGGAGACCCAGTACTTC. It encodes CASSQGLGETQYF. This sequence joins TRBV4-2 and TRBJ2-5, with a possible D match to TRBD2 (6 bases). Germline V CDR1 and CDR2: LGHNA, YNFKEQ. The CDR3 extends over 13 amino acids. V was pared by 1 base and J by 5 bases, with 8 bases between.

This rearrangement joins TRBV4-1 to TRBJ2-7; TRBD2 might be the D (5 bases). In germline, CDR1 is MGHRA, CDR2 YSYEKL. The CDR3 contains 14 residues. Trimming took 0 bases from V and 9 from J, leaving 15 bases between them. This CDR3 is CASSQDSPFGGQYF. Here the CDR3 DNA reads TGCGCCAGCAGCCAAGATAGTCCGTTCGGAGGGCAGTACTTC.

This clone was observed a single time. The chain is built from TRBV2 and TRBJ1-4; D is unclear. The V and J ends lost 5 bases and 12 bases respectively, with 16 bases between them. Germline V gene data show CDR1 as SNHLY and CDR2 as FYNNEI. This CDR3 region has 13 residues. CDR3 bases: TGTGCCAGCAGTTCCGGGTCTTCGAGGGAACTGTTTTTT. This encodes CASSSGSSRELFF.

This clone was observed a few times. The CDR3 spells CASSVGKGDQYF. The DNA for the CDR3 is TGTGCCAGCAGTGTGGGAAAAGGGGACCAGTACTTC. The V call is TRBV6-1, the J call TRBJ2-5; D might be TRBD1 (5 bases). The germline V gene has CDR1 MNHNS and CDR2 SASEGT. V was clipped by 4 bases and J by 10 bases, with 13 bases between them. This CDR3 has 12 residues.